A single sample gave rise to the 9 T cell receptor beta chains below, sequenced in a study of identical twins. TCRdb passed the 5' RACE reads through MiXCR, listing each CDR3 protein once. The table has approximately 600,000 distinct CDR3 sequences, 9% to 10% seen once. These same data were also listed under a study on yellow fever vaccine responses in identical twins.

Sequencing used PBMCs. The receptors were gathered from a woman between 18 and 29 years old in good health.

This clonotype was seen only a few times. The gene calls are TRBV6-5 and TRBJ1-5; no clear D gene. V shed 0 bases and J shed 7 bases, with 19 bases lying between them. The CDR3 extends over 17 amino acids. Germline V CDR1 and CDR2: MNHEY, SVGAGI. The CDR3 region has the DNA TGTGCCAGCAGTTACTCGAGGGCAGGTTTCGGTTTACAGCCCCAGCATTTT. As protein: CASSYSRAGFGLQPQHF.

This clonotype turned up a few times. The J gene is TRBJ2-2, the V gene TRBV4-3; 8 nucleotides agree with TRBD1. This CDR3 is 17 amino acids long. V shed 3 bases, J shed 3 bases, and the junction held 9 bases outside the gene matches. Germline CDR1 LGHNA, CDR2 YSLEER. CDR3 protein: CASSQTRTGSYTGELFF. The CDR3 coding sequence is TGCGCCAGCAGCCAGACGAGGACAGGGAGTTACACCGGGGAGCTGTTTTTT.

The V gene is TRBV7-8, the J gene TRBJ2-6; D unclear. V lost 1 base and J 2 bases, leaving 6 bases between the germline ends. The CDR3 contains 15 residues. Germline values: CDR1 SGHVS, CDR2 FQNEAQ. CDR3 nucleotides: TGTGCCAGCAGCTTAGGTTCGCCTGGGGCCAACGTCCTGACTTTC. Encoded protein: CASSLGSPGANVLTF.

This clonotype was observed at least ten times. The rearrangement links TRBV12-3 or TRBV12-4 to TRBJ2-1; 7 bases align to TRBD1. Unmatched junction bases numbered 9, after V lost 7 bases and J lost 3 bases. The CDR3 extends over 15 amino acids. Written as DNA, the CDR3 is TGTGCCAGCACCGGTGAGGGGGCAAGCTACAATGAGCAGTTCTTC. This encodes CASTGEGASYNEQFF.

The chain joins TRBV12-3 or TRBV12-4 to TRBJ2-7; possibly TRBD1 for D (6 bases). V dropped 6 bases and J dropped 2 bases, with 20 bases sitting between them. The CDR3 has 16 residues. For the CDR3, the DNA is TGTGCCAGCAGCTCCACACTGACAGGAAGCACCTACGAGCAGTACTTC. The encoded protein is CASSSTLTGSTYEQYF.

Ten or more counts support this clonotype. V usage is TRBV29-1 and J usage is TRBJ2-2, with D unresolved. In germline, CDR1 is SQVTM, CDR2 ANQGSEA. The CDR3 sequence is 13 residues long. Trimming removed 6 bases from V and 0 bases from J, with 8 bases in between. The DNA for the CDR3 is TGCAGCGTCCCAAGACCGAACACCGGGGAGCTGTTTTTT. Amino acid sequence: CSVPRPNTGELFF.

This clonotype was counted a few times. The junction departs from the called germline gene at one end, perhaps through a read error. The V and J genes are TRBV7-8 and TRBJ2-7; TRBD2 aligns across 7 bases. Per germline, CDR1 SGHVS and CDR2 FQNEAQ. The CDR3 consists of 13 residues. CDR3 DNA sequence: TGTGCCAGCAGCTTAGCCGGTTCAGCGGGGCAGAACTTC. Translating it yields CASSLAGSAGQNF.

This clonotype was observed at least ten times. The chain recombines TRBV6-5 with TRBJ1-1; D call uncertain. Between the trimmed V and J ends, which lost 2 bases and 2 bases, there was a span of 9 bases. The germline CDR1 and CDR2 sequences are MNHEY and SVGAGI. The CDR3 totals 14 residues. The CDR3 DNA follows: TGTGCCAGCAGTTACGTTAGTGGCAACACTGAAGCTTTCTTT. As protein: CASSYVSGNTEAFF.

This clonotype has more than one count but fewer than ten. The V call is TRBV5-5, the J call TRBJ2-6, with D perhaps TRBD1 or TRBD2 (5 bases each). The CDR3 has 17 residues. Germline lookup yields CDR1 SGHKS and CDR2 YYEKEE (reference sequence). V lost 7 bases to trimming and J lost 0 bases, with 17 bases between them. CDR3 amino acids: CASGSGTFNSGANVLTF. The CDR3 DNA is TGTGCCAGCGGCTCGGGGACCTTCAACTCTGGGGCCAACGTCCTGACTTTC.